Sequencing of this T cell receptor beta chain was carried out in a study of OX40 agonist ivuxolimab in advanced cancers. On the study more broadly: The drug used for patients, ivuxolimab, was an agonistic anti-OX40 (CD134) antibody. The eligibility criteria allowed prior anti-PD-1, anti-PD-L1 or anti-CTLA-4 therapy, and 30% to 40% had some. Findings of the study overall: CD8+ T cells averaged more expanded clones than CD4+. The expanded peripheral T cells' antigen specificity was not determined.

The data were produced by immunoSEQ multiplex PCR, yet TCRdb's version contains in-frame clones alone and is incomplete. The repertoire holds 50,000 or so clones, with approximately 83% as singletons. As regards this clone: Its matching antigen is unknown.

Germline lookup yields CDR1 SGHRS and CDR2 YFSETQ. Trimming pared 4 bases from V and 2 bases from J, leaving 11 bases between. The CDR3 is 14 residues long. V gene TRBV5-1 combines with J gene TRBJ2-3; D not certain. Source: CD4+ or CD8+ T cells sorted from blood, taken in a trial of the OX40 agonist ivuxolimab. This sequence was found in an adult with an advanced solid tumor such as melanoma, head and neck, liver or kidney cancer. CDR3 coding DNA: TGCGCCAGCAGCCCGGACGGGTACACAGATACGCAGTATTTT. This translates into CASSPDGYTDTQYF. Full variable domain (outside the CDR3, taken from reference TRBV5-1 and TRBJ2-3): KAGVTQTPRYLIKTRGQQVTLSCSPISGHRSVSWYQQTPGQGLQFLFEYFSETQRNKGNFPGRFSGRQFSNSRSEMNVSTLELGDSALYLCASSPDGYTDTQYFGPGTRLTVL.